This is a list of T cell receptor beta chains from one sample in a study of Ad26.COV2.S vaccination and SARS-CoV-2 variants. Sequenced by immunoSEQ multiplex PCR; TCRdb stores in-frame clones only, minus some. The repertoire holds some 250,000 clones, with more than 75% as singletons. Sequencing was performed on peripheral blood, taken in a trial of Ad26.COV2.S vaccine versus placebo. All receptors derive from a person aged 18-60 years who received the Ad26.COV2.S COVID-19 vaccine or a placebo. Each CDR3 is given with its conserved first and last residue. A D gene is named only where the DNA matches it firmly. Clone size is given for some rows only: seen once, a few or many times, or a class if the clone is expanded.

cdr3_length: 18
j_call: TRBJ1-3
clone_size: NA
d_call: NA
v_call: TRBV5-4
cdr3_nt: TGTGCCAGCAGCGGGGGGGGGACAAGGCCTGTCTCTGGAAACACCATATATTTT
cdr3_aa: CASSGGGTRPVSGNTIYF

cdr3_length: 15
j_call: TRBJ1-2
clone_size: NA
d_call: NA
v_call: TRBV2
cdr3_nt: TGTGCCAGCAGTGGAGGGACGGCTGCTAACTATGGCTACACCTTC
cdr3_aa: CASSGGTAANYGYTF

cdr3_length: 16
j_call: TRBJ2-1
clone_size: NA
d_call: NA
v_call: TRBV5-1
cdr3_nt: TGCGCCAGCAGCGTGAGAACGGAACCCTCCTACAATGAGCAGTTCTTC
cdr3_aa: CASSVRTEPSYNEQFF

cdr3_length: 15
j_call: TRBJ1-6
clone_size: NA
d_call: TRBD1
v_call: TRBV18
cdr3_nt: TGTGCCAGCTCACCGCAGGGGGCCCATAATTCACCCCTCCACTTT
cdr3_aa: CASSPQGAHNSPLHF

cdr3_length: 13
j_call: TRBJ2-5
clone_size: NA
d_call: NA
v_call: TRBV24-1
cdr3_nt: TGTGCCACCAGTGGACTAGGGCCAGAGACCCAGTACTTC
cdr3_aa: CATSGLGPETQYF

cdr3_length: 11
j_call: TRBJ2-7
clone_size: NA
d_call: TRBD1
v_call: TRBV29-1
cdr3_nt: TGCAGCGTTGGGGCAGGGGGCGAGCAGTACTTC
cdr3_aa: CSVGAGGEQYF

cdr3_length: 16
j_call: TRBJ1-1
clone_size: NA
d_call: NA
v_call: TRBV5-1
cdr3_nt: TGCGCCAGCAGCTTGGGTGAGGGGTCGAGGGACACTGAAGCTTTCTTT
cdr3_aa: CASSLGEGSRDTEAFF

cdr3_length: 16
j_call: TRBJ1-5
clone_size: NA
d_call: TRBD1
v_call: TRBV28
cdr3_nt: TGTGCCAGCACCGCACCCGGGACAGCGAACAATCAGCCCCAGCATTTT
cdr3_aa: CASTAPGTANNQPQHF

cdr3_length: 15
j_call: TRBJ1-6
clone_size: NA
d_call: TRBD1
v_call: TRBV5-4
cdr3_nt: TGTGCCAGCAGACCTAGTACAGGGGTGAATTCACCCCTCCACTTT
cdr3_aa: CASRPSTGVNSPLHF

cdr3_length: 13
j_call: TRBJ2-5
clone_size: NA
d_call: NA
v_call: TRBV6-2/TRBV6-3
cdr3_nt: TGTGCCAGCAGTTTCGAGAGCCAAGAGACCCAGTACTTC
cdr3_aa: CASSFESQETQYF

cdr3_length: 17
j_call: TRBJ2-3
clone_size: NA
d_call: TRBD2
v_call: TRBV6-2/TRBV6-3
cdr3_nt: TGTGCCAGCAGTTACTCGATTCTAGCGGGAGGCACAGATACGCAGTATTTT
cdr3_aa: CASSYSILAGGTDTQYF

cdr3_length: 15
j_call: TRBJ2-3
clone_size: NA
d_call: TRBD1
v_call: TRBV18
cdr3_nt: TGTGCCAGCTCACCGACAGGGGGCGCGTCAGATACGCAGTATTTT
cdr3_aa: CASSPTGGASDTQYF

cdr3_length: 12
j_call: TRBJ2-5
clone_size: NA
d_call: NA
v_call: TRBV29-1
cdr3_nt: TGCAGCGTTGCCTGGGCCCAAGAGACCCAGTACTTC
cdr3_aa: CSVAWAQETQYF

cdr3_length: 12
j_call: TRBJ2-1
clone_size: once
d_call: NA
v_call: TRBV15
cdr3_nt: TGTGCCACCAGCAGAGAGGGCCAAGAGCAGTTCTTC
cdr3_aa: CATSREGQEQFF

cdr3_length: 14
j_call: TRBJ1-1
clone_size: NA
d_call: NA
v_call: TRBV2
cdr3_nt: TGTGCCAGCAGTGAAGCTTGGGGAGGGACTGAAGCTTTCTTT
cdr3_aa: CASSEAWGGTEAFF

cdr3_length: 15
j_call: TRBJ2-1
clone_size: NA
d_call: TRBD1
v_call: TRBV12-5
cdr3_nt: TGTGCTAGTGGCCGGGACAGGGAGGTTTACAATGAGCAGTTCTTC
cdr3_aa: CASGRDREVYNEQFF

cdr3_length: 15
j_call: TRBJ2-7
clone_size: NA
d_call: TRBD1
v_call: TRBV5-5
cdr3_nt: TGTGCCAGCAGCTTGGCCGGGACAGAAGCTTACGAGCAGTACTTC
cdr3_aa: CASSLAGTEAYEQYF

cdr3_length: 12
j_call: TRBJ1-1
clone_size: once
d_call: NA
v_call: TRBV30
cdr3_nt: TGTGCCTGGAGGTTAATGAACACTGAAGCTTTCTTT
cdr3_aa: CAWRLMNTEAFF

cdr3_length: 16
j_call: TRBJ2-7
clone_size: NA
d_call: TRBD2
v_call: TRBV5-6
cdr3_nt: TGTGCCAGCAGCTTGTACGGGACTAGCGACACCTACGAGCAGTACTTC
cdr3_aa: CASSLYGTSDTYEQYF

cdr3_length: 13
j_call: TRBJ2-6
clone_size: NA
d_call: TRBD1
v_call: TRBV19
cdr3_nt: TGTGCCAGTAGTATGGGACAGACTCGCGTCCTGACTTTC
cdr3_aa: CASSMGQTRVLTF

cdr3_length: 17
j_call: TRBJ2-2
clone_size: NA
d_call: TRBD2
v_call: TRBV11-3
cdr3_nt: TGTGCCAGCAGCCAGACGGAAGCGGGGGGATTTCCCGGGGAGCTGTTTTTT
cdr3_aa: CASSQTEAGGFPGELFF

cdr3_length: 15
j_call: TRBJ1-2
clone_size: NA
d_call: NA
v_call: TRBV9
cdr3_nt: TGTGCCAGCAGCGTAGGGCAGGCCCCTAACTATGGCTACACCTTC
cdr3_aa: CASSVGQAPNYGYTF

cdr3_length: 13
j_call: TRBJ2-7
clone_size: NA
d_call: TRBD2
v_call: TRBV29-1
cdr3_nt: TGCAGCGTTGAATTGACTAGCGCCTACGAGCAGTACTTC
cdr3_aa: CSVELTSAYEQYF

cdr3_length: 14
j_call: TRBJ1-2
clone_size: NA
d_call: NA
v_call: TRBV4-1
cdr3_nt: TGCGCCAGCAGCCAAGCGTGGAGGGGTCATGGCTACACCTTC
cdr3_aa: CASSQAWRGHGYTF

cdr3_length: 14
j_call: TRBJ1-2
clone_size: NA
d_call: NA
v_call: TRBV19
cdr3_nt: TGTGCCAGTAGTAACGGACAGTGGGGCTATGGCTACACCTTC
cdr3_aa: CASSNGQWGYGYTF

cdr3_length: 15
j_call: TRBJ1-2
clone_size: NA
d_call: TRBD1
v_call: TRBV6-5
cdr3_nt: TGTGCCAGCAGTACCGCCCAGGGGGCAGTAGGTGGCTACACCTTC
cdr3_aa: CASSTAQGAVGGYTF

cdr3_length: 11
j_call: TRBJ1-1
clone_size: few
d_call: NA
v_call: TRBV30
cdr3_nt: TGTGCCTGGAGTGTACACGCTGAAGCTTTCTTT
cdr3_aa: CAWSVHAEAFF

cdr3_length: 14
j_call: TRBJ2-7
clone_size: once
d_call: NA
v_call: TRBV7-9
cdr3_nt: TGTGCCAGCAGCTTACTACCGGGGGCGAGTGAGCAGTACTTC
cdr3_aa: CASSLLPGASEQYF

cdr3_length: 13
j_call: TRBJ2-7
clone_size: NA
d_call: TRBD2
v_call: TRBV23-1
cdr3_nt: TGCGCCAGCAGTCACCCTTTAGCGGGCGAGCAGTACTTC
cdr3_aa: CASSHPLAGEQYF

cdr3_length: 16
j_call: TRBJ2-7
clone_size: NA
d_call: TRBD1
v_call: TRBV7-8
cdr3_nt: TGTGCCAGCAGCTTGCGGGACAGGGGGCGAGGATACGAGCAGTACTTC
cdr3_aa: CASSLRDRGRGYEQYF

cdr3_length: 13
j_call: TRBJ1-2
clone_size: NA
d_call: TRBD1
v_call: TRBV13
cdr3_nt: TGTGCCAGCAGCTTCCGAGACAGGGATGGCTACACCTTC
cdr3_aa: CASSFRDRDGYTF

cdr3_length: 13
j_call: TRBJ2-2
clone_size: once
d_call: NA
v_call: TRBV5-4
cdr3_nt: TGTGCCAGCAGCTTTATGGTCAACGGGGAGCTGTTTTTT
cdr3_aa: CASSFMVNGELFF

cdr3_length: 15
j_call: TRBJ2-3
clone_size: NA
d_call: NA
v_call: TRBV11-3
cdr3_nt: TGTGCCAGCAGCTTAGCTCCTACAGGGATAGATACGCAGTATTTT
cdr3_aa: CASSLAPTGIDTQYF

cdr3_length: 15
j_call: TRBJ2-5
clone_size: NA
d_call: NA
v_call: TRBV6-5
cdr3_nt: TGTGCCAGCAGTTACTCTTCGGGAGACCAAGAGACCCAGTACTTC
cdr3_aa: CASSYSSGDQETQYF

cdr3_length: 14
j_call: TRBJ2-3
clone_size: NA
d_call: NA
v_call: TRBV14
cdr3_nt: TGTGCCAGCAGCAGGGGGGCCGCTCCAGATACGCAGTATTTT
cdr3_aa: CASSRGAAPDTQYF

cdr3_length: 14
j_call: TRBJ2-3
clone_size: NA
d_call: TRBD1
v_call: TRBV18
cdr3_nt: TGTGCCAGCTCACGGGGACAGAACACAGATACGCAGTATTTT
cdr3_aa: CASSRGQNTDTQYF

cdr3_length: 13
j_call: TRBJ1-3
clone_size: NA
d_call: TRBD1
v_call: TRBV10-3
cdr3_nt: TGTGCCATCAGACAGGGGTTGCCGGACACCATATATTTT
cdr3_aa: CAIRQGLPDTIYF

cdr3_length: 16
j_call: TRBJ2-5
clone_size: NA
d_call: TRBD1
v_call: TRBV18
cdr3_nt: TGTGCCAGCTCCCTCAAACCACAGGGGCAATCAGAGACCCAGTACTTC
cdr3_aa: CASSLKPQGQSETQYF

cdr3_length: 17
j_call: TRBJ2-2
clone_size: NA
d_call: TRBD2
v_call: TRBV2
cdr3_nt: TGTGCCAGCACTAGGACTAGCGGGGGGAGTATCACCGGGGAGCTGTTTTTT
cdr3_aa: CASTRTSGGSITGELFF

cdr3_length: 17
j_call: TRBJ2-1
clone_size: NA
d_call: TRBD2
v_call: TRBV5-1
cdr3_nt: TGCGCCAGCAGCGTCGGACTAGCGTCAAGCTCCTACAATGAGCAGTTCTTC
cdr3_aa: CASSVGLASSSYNEQFF

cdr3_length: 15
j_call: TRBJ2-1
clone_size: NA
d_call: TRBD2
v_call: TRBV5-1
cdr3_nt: TGCGCCAGCAGCTTTCGCGGGAGAAGGTACAATGAGCAGTTCTTC
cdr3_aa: CASSFRGRRYNEQFF

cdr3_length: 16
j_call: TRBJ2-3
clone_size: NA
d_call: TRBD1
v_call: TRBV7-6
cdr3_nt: TGTGCCAGCAGCTCCCCCCGGGACAGACCCACAGATACGCAGTATTTT
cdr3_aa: CASSSPRDRPTDTQYF

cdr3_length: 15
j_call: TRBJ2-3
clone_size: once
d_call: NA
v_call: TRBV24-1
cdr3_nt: TGTGCCACCAGTGATTTGGGTTCTAGCACAGATACGCAGTATTTT
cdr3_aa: CATSDLGSSTDTQYF

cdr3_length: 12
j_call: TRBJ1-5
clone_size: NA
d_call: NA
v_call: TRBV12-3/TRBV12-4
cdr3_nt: TGTGCCAGCAGGACGGGGGGACAGCCCCAGCATTTT
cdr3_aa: CASRTGGQPQHF

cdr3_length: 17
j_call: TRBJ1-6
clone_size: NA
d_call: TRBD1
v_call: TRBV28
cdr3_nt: TGTGCCAGCAGTTTGCCCCAACAGGGGGCAGGTAATTCACCCCTCCACTTT
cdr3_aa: CASSLPQQGAGNSPLHF

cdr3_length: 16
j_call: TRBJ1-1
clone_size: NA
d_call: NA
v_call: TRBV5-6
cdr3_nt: TGTGCCAGCAGCTTCCGTTCCTCACTGACGAACACTGAAGCTTTCTTT
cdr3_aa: CASSFRSSLTNTEAFF

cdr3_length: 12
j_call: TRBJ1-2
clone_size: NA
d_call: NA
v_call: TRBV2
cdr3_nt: TGTGCCAGCGGAGACAGAATTTATGGCTACACCTTC
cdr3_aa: CASGDRIYGYTF

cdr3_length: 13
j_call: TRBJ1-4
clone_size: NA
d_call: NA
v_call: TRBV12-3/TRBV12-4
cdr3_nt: TGTGCCAGCAGAGGATCAACTAATGAAAAACTGTTTTTT
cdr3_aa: CASRGSTNEKLFF

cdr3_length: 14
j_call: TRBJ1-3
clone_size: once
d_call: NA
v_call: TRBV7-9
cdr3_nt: TGTGCCAGAAGTACGGGAAGAGCTGGAAACACCATATATTTT
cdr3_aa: CARSTGRAGNTIYF

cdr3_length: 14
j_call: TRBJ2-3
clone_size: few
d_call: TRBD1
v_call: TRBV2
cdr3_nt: TGTGCCAGCAGTGAATCTGCAGGGGGCGATACGCAGTATTTT
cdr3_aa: CASSESAGGDTQYF

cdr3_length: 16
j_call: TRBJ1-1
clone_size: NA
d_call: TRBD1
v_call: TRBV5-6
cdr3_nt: TGTGCCAGCAGCTTGGGGCAGGGGGCTGTTCGGACTGAAGCTTTCTTT
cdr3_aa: CASSLGQGAVRTEAFF

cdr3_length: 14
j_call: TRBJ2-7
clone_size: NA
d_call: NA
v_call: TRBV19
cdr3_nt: TGTGCCAGTAGTATCGGGACTTTGTCCTACGAGCAGTACTTC
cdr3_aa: CASSIGTLSYEQYF

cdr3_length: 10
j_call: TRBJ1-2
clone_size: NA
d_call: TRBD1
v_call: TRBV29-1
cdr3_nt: TGCAGCGTCGGACAGGATGGCTACACCTTC
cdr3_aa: CSVGQDGYTF

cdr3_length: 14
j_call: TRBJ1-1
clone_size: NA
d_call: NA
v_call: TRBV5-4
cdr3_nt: TGTGCCAGCAGCTTTAAGACCCCGAACACTGAAGCTTTCTTT
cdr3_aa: CASSFKTPNTEAFF

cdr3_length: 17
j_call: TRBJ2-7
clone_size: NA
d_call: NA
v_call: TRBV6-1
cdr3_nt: TGTGCCAGCAGTGACCGGTCCGGTTTGGGGAGCTCCTACGAGCAGTACTTC
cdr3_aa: CASSDRSGLGSSYEQYF

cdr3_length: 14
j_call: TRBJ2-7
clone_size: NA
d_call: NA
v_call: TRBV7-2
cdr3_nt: TGTGCCAGCAGCCACATGGGGGAGGCCTACGAGCAGTACTTC
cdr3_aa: CASSHMGEAYEQYF